The sequence of this T cell receptor (beta chain) was determined in a study of regulatory T cells in long-lasting Graves disease. Study observations and caveats: Analyses excluded thyroid tissue, covering peripheral blood alone.

Stated time point: newly diagnosed GD, antithyroid drugs for less than 3 months. From RNA extracted from PBMCs, the TCR library was made. Peripheral blood, 7 to 10 milliliters per patient, was collected in EDTA tubes. Assembly of TCR beta libraries relied on iRepertoire HTBI primers together with Arm-PCR of CDR3 regions. Each CDR3 protein gets one entry after TCRdb re-called the multiplex PCR reads with MiXCR. The sample includes about 500,000 distinct CDR3 sequences, under 20% seen only once; the top ten take 9.5% to 15%. This clonotype appeared a few times. Its specificity is unknown. V was trimmed by 3 bases and J by 10 bases, leaving 10 bases between them. This CDR3 has 13 amino acids. Germline lookup yields CDR1 SGHTA and CDR2 FQGTGA. The same data also contributed to another study, on T cells in Graves' hyperthyroidism and ophthalmopathy. That paper notes: Primed by the HTBI set, a first-round RT-PCR was run on the TCR CDR3. The model foresaw ophthalmopathy a median approximately 6.1 months prior to onset.

The rearrangement uses TRBV7-3 and TRBJ1-6, with D unresolved. This clonotype originated in a man between 40 and 49 years old with Graves disease. Sequenced here: peripheral blood mononuclear cells (PBMCs), sampled at new diagnosis, from a patient treated with antithyroid drugs. This CDR3 is CASSLRVGSPLHF. The CDR3 DNA reads TGTGCCAGCAGCTTGCGTGTGGGATCACCCCTCCACTTT.